The clone carrying this T cell receptor beta chain is categorized as medium-sized. Its antigen is unknown. One end of the junction is discordant with germline, which a read error may explain. Every patient was untreated before thyroid surgery. These data originate in a study of metastatic and nonmetastatic thyroid tumors. The wider study: Repertoires from blood and tumor or nodule tissue of malignant and benign thyroid patients were compared.

The CDR3 consists of 13 residues. Germline CDR1 and CDR2: SNHLY and FYNNEI. Per the original methods: A papillary thyroid cancer distant-metastasis classifier was built from CDR3 differences across clinicopathological groups. TCRdb called clones again from the PCR reads with MiXCR. What appears here as the V and J calls and clone size reflects TCRdb's work, not the paper's. The sample contains some 15,000 clones, roughly a fifth of which appear only once. Whole-study results and caveats: Relative to benign nodules, malignant thyroid tumors were reportedly characterized by significantly elevated TCR beta diversity in blood and tumor.

Sequencing input: blood. The TCR comes from a female donor with papillary thyroid cancer or a benign thyroid nodule (not recorded which). Some clones in this sample may be carry-over from other donors' samples. The chain combines TRBV2 with TRBJ1-2; D remains ambiguous. The CDR3 nucleotides are TGTGCCAGCAGTGAAGCGGGCCTTAATGGGTACACCTTC. Protein: CASSEAGLNGYTF. The whole variable domain, remainder taken from reference TRBV2 and TRBJ1-2, is EPEVTQTPSHQVTQMGQEVILRCVPISNHLYFYWYRQILGQKVEFLVSFYNNEISEKSEIFDDQFSVERPDGSNFTLKIRSTKLEDSAMYFCASSEAGLNGYTFGSGTRLTVV.